This T cell receptor (beta chain) was captured by sequencing in a study of human T cells and chemical hapten exposure. Study-wide context: Across samples, TCR yields varied, mostly owing to small differences in pooled library volumes.

Findings of the study overall: Among TCRs, those above 1 in 1000 frequency were unaffected by DPC sensitization.

The time point is: healthy volunteer bleed at 2 weeks. Unfractionated whole blood served as the source for total RNA extraction. Authors' data handling: Sampled TCR counts reached a median of roughly 100,000 per sample, with values ranging from roughly 23,224 to 700,000. One entry per CDR3 protein results from TCRdb running MiXCR on the RACE reads. TCRdb assigned the V and J calls; the authors' analysis was not used. The table has about 45,000 distinct CDR3 sequences, 4% to 4.5% seen once. The CDR3 runs 14 residues. CDR1 is MNHEY, CDR2 SMNVEV, per germline (reference sequence). Between the trimmed V and J ends, which lost 0 bases and 4 bases, there was a span of 7 bases. Comments on this clonotype: The antigen is not known.

This TCR was sampled from a human donor in good health. Some clones in this sample may be carry-over from other donors' samples. Sequenced: whole blood. The chain has TRBV27 and TRBJ1-5, with D uncertain. Here the CDR3 reads CASSLSGINQPQHF. The CDR3 bases are TGTGCCAGCAGTTTATCGGGTATAAATCAGCCCCAGCATTTT.